This is a list of T cell receptor beta chains from one sample in a study of blood T cell repertoires in COVID-19. Sequencing used immunoSEQ multiplex PCR; TCRdb keeps in-frame clones, though not all of them. In the table there are fewer than 350,000 clones, 75% to 90% of which are singletons. The source material was PBMCs or T cells enriched from blood (not recorded which). The source is a man aged 25 to 40 who had recovered from COVID-19. The CDR3 runs from the conserved cysteine through the conserved F or W. The D gene is left open where the match is weak. Size is omitted from some rows. Given values are once, few, many or a class for expanded clones.

V	D	J	size	DNA	CDR3
TRBV10-3	-	TRBJ1-1	-	TGTGCCATCAGTGCCCTGGCCGTTTTACAGGAGAACACTGAAGCTTTCTTT	CAISALAVLQENTEAFF
TRBV3-1/TRBV3-2	TRBD1	TRBJ1-2	-	TGTGCCAGCAGCCAAGGGACAGGGATCGGCTACACCTTC	CASSQGTGIGYTF
TRBV13	TRBD1	TRBJ2-7	-	TGTGCCAGCAGCGGAGGGGGACAGGGAATCTACGAGCAGTACTTC	CASSGGGQGIYEQYF
TRBV5-1	-	TRBJ1-2	-	TGCGCCAGCAGCTTGGTTCTCAACTATGGCTACACCTTC	CASSLVLNYGYTF
TRBV5-1	-	TRBJ1-1	-	TGCGCCAGCAGCCCCTTGTTCGGGGGTTCAATGAACACTGAAGCTTTCTTT	CASSPLFGGSMNTEAFF
TRBV12-3/TRBV12-4	-	TRBJ2-7	-	TGTGCCAGCAGTACCCACGGGGTCTACGAGCAGTACTTC	CASSTHGVYEQYF
TRBV19	TRBD1	TRBJ1-1	-	TGTGCCAGTAGTCCCGGGACAGGGGTCACTGAAGCTTTCTTT	CASSPGTGVTEAFF
TRBV4-3	TRBD1	TRBJ1-2	once	TGCGCCAGCAGCCCCGGTACAGGGGCTCGTGGCTACACCTTC	CASSPGTGARGYTF
TRBV18	-	TRBJ2-3	-	TGTGCCAGCTCACCACTCGCAGGGTTTGAAACAGATACGCAGTATTTT	CASSPLAGFETDTQYF
TRBV19	-	TRBJ1-2	-	TGTGCCAGTAGTATAGAGGCAGGGGTCTATGGCTACACCTTC	CASSIEAGVYGYTF
TRBV6-5	-	TRBJ1-6	-	TGTGCCAGCAGTTCGCCGAGCTCCTATAATTCACCCCTCCACTTT	CASSSPSSYNSPLHF
TRBV6-5	TRBD1	TRBJ1-2	-	TGTGCCAGCTTATTTCGGGACAGCTATGGCTACACCTTC	CASLFRDSYGYTF
TRBV4-2	-	TRBJ1-5	-	TGTGCCAGCAGCCAAGATTACAATCAGCCCCAGCATTTT	CASSQDYNQPQHF
TRBV30	TRBD1	TRBJ1-1	few	TGTGCCTGGAGTGACAGAAACAGGGGGCACACTGAAGCTTTCTTT	CAWSDRNRGHTEAFF
TRBV19	-	TRBJ1-6	once	TGTGCCAGTCAAACCGGGACTGGGCATAATTCACCCCTCCACTTT	CASQTGTGHNSPLHF
TRBV6-1	-	TRBJ1-1	-	TGTGCCAGCAGTGCGGAATTTGGGACACCGAACACTGAAGCTTTCTTT	CASSAEFGTPNTEAFF
TRBV4-2	TRBD2	TRBJ2-5	-	TGTGCCAGCAGCCAAGGGCTCGCGGGGGGGACGGAGACCCAGTACTTC	CASSQGLAGGTETQYF
TRBV9	TRBD1	TRBJ1-2	-	TGTGCCAGCAGCGTTTCTGGACAGGGGTTTGGCTACACCTTC	CASSVSGQGFGYTF
TRBV30	-	TRBJ1-5	once	TGTGCCTGGAGTGGGGGGGGGAATCAGCCCCAGCATTTT	CAWSGGGNQPQHF
TRBV19	-	TRBJ1-2	-	TGTGCCAGTAGTATAGACAGGAAATATGGCTACACCTTC	CASSIDRKYGYTF
TRBV2	-	TRBJ1-2	few	TGTGCCAGCAGTGAAACGGGCAGGGGTCCCTATGGCTACACCTTC	CASSETGRGPYGYTF
TRBV19	-	TRBJ1-2	-	TGTGCCAGTCGGGGTCCTGGACAGCCGCGCTACACCTTC	CASRGPGQPRYTF